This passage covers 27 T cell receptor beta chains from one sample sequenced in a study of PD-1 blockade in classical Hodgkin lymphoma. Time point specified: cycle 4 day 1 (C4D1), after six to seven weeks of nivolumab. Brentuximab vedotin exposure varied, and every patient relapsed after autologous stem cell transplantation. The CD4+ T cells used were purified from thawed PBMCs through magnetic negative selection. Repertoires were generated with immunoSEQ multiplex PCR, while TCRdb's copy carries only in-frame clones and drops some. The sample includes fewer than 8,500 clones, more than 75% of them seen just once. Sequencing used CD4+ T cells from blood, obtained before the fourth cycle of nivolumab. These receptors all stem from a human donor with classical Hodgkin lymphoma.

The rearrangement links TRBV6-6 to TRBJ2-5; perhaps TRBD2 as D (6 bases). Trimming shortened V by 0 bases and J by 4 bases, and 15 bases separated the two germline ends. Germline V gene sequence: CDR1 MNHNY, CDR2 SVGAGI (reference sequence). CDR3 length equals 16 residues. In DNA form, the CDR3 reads TGTGCCAGCAGTTACTCGACTGTGGACTATTCAGAGACCCAGTACTTC. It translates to CASSYSTVDYSETQYF.

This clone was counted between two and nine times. CDR3 bases: TGTGCCAGCAGCTTAGAGGTCGGGGCGAAGCAGTACTTC. Amino acid sequence: CASSLEVGAKQYF. This sequence joins TRBV11-2 and TRBJ2-7, with D perhaps assigned TRBD1 or TRBD2 (5 bases each). Per germline, CDR1 SGHAT and CDR2 FQNNGV. The V end was cut by 0 bases, the J end by 8 bases, with 11 bases between. The CDR3 is made up of 13 amino acids.

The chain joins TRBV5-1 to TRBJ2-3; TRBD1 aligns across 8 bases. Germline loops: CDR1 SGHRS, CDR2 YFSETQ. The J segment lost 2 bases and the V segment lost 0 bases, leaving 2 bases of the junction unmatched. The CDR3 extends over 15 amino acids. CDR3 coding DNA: TGCGCCAGCAGCTTGGTGGGACAGGTCACAGATACGCAGTATTTT. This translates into CASSLVGQVTDTQYF.

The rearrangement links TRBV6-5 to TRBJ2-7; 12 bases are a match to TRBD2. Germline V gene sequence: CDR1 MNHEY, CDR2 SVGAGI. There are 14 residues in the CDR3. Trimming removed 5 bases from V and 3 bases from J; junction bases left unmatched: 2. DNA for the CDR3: TGTGCCAGCAGTCGACTAGCGGGGGACTACGAGCAGTACTTC. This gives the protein CASSRLAGDYEQYF.

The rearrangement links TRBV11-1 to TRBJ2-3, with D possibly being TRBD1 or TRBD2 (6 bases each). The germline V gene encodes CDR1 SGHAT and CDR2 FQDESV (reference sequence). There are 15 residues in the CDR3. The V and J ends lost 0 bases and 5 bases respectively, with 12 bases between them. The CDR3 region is CASSLAEQGGDTQYF. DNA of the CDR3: TGTGCCAGCAGCTTAGCGGAACAGGGAGGAGATACGCAGTATTTT.

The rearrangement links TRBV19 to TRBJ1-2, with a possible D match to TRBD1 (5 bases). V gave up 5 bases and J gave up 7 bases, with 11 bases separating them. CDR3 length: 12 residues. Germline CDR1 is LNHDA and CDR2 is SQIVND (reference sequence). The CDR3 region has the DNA TGTGCCAGTAGTTTCCCAGGGAGTGGCTACACCTTC. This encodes CASSFPGSGYTF.

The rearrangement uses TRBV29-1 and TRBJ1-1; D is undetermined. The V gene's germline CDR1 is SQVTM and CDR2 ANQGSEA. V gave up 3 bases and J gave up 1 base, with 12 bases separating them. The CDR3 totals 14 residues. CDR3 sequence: CSVERGGGNTEAFF. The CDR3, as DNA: TGCAGCGTTGAGCGAGGAGGCGGGAACACTGAAGCTTTCTTT.

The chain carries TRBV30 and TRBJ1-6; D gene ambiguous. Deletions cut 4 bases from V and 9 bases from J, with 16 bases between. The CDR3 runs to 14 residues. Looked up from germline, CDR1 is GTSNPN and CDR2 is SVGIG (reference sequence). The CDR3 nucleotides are TGTGCCTGGACTACGACTGAAATAGGTTCACCCCTCCACTTT. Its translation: CAWTTTEIGSPLHF.

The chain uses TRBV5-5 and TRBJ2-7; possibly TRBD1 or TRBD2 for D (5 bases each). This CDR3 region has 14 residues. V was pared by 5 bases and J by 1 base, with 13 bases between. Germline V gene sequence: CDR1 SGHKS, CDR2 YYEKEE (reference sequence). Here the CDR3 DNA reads TGTGCCAGCAGAACCCCGGGACGGTCCTACGAGCAGTACTTC. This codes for CASRTPGRSYEQYF. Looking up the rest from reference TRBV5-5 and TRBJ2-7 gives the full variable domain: DAGVTQSPTHLIKTRGQQVTLRCSPISGHKSVSWYQQVLGQGPQFIFQYYEKEERGRGNFPDRFSARQFPNYSSELNVNALLLGDSALYLCASRTPGRSYEQYFGPGTRLTVT.

In nucleotides, the CDR3 is TGTGCCAGCAGCCAATGGGACGAGCAGTACTTC. Its protein is CASSQWDEQYF. The chain joins TRBV14 to TRBJ2-7; no clear D. CDR1 SGHDN and CDR2 FVKESK come from the germline V gene. CDR3 length: 11 residues. V was cut by 2 bases and J by 5 bases, with 4 bases left in between.

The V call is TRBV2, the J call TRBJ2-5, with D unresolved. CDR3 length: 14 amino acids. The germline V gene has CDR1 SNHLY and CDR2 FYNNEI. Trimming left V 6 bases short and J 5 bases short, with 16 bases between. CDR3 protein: CASSAEKVSETQYF. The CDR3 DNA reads TGTGCCAGCAGCGCAGAAAAGGTTTCGGAGACCCAGTACTTC.

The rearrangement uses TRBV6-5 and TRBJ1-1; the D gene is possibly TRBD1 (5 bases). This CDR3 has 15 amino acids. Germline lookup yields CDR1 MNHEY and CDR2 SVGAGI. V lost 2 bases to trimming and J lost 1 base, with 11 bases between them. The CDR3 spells CASSYTSQANTEAFF. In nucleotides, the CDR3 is TGTGCCAGCAGTTACACCTCACAGGCGAACACTGAAGCTTTCTTT.

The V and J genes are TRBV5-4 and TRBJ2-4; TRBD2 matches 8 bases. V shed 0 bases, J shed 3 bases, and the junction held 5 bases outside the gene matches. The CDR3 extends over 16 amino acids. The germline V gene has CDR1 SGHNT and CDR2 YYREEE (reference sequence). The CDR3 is CASSLDAGTSKNIQYF. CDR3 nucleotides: TGTGCCAGCAGCTTGGACGCCGGGACTAGCAAAAACATTCAGTACTTC.

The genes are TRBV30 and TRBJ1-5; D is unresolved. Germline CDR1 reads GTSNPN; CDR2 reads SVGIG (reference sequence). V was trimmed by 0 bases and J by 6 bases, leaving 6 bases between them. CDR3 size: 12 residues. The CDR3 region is CAWSVSGQPQHF. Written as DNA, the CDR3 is TGTGCCTGGAGTGTAAGTGGTCAGCCCCAGCATTTT.

The CDR3 DNA reads TGTGCCAGCTCGCCCGGGACCCAAGAGACCCAGTACTTC. Translating it yields CASSPGTQETQYF. This chain joins TRBV18 and TRBJ2-5, with D possibly called TRBD1 or TRBD2 (5 bases each). CDR1 is KGHSH and CDR2 is LQKENI in the germline V gene. The CDR3 totals 13 residues. Between the trimmed V and J ends, which lost 6 bases and 1 base, there was a span of 9 bases.

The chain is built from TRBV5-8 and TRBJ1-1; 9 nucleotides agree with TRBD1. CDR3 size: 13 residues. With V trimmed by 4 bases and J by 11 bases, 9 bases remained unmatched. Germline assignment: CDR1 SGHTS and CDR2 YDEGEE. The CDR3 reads CASSEPRTGAAFF. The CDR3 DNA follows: TGTGCCAGCAGCGAGCCTCGGACAGGGGCCGCTTTCTTT. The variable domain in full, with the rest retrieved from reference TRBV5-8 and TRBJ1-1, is EAGVTQSPTHLIKTRGQQATLRCSPISGHTSVYWYQQALGLGLQFLLWYDEGEERNRGNFPPRFSGRQFPNYSSELNVNALELEDSALYLCASSEPRTGAAFFGQGTRLTVV.

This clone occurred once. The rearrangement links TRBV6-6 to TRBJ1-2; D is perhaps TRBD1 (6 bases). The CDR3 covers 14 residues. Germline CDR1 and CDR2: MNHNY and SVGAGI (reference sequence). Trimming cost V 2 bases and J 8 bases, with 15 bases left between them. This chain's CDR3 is CASSYRGGARGYTF. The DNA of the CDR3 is TGTGCCAGCAGTTACCGCGGGGGGGCGCGAGGCTACACCTTC.

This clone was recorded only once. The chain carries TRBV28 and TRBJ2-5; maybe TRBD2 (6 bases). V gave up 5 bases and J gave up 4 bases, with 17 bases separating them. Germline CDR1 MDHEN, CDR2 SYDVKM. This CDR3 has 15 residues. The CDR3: CASSNKFYGGETQYF. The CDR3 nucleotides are TGTGCCAGCAGTAACAAATTTTACGGGGGAGAGACCCAGTACTTC.

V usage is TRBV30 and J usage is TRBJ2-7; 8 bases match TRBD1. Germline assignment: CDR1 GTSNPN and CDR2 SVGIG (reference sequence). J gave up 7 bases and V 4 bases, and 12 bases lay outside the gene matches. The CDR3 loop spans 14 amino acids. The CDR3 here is CAWIPGGGVREQYF. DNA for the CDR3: TGTGCCTGGATTCCAGGGGGCGGGGTTCGGGAGCAGTACTTC. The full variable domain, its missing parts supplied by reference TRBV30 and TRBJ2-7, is SQTIHQWPATLVQPVGSPLSLECTVEGTSNPNLYWYRQAAGRGLQLLFYSVGIGQISSEVPQNLSASRPQDRQFILSSKKLLLSDSGFYLCAWIPGGGVREQYFGPGTRLTVT.

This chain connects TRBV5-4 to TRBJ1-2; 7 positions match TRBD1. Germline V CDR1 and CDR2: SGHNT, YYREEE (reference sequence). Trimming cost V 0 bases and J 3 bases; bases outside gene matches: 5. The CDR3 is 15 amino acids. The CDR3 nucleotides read TGTGCCAGCAGCTTGGCCTTGGGACAGTACTATGGCTACACCTTC. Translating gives CASSLALGQYYGYTF.

CDR3: CASNDRVRLYEQYF. CDR3 bases: TGTGCCAGCAATGACAGGGTTCGTTTGTACGAGCAGTACTTC. This chain connects TRBV6-1 to TRBJ2-7; 7 positions match TRBD1. Losses at the gene ends were 7 bases for V and 4 bases for J; bases not matched to a gene: 10. Germline lookup yields CDR1 MNHNS and CDR2 SASEGT. The CDR3 spans 14 residues.

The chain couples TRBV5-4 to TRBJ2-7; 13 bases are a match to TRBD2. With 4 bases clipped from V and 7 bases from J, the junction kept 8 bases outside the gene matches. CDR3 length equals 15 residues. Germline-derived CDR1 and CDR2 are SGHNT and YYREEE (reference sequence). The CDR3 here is CASSRPGLAGIEQYF. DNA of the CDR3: TGTGCCAGCAGCCGGCCGGGACTAGCGGGGATAGAGCAGTACTTC.

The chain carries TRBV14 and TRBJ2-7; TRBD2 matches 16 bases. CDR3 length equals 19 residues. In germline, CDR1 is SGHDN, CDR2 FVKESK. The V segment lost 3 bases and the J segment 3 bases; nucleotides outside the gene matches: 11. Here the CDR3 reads CASSQGPGLAGGPLYEQYF. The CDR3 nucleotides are TGTGCCAGCAGCCAGGGACCGGGACTAGCGGGAGGGCCCCTCTACGAGCAGTACTTC.

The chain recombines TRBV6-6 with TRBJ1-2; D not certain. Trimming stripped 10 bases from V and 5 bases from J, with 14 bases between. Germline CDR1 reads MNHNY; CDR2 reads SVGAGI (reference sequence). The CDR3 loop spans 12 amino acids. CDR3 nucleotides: TGTGCCACCACTCAAGGAGGGTATGGCTACACCTTC. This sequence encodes CATTQGGYGYTF.

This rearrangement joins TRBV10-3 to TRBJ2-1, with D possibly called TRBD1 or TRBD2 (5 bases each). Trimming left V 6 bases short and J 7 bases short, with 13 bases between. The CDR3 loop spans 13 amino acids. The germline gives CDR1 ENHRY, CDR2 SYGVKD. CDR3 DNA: TGTGCCATCAGGTGGGGGTCCAATAATGAGCAGTTCTTC. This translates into CAIRWGSNNEQFF.

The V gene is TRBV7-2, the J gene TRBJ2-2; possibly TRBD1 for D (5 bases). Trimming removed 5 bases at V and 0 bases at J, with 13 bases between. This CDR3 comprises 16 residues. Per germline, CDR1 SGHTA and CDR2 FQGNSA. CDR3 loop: CASSPRGGSNTGELFF. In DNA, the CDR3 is TGTGCCAGCAGCCCTAGGGGTGGTTCGAACACCGGGGAGCTGTTTTTT.

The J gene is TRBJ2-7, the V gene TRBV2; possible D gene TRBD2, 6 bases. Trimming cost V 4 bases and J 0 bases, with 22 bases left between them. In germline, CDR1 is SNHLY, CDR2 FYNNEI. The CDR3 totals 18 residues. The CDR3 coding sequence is TGTGCCAGCAGTGTTTCCCTTCTTCGGCGGAGGGACTCCTACGAGCAGTACTTC. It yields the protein CASSVSLLRRRDSYEQYF.